This T cell receptor (beta chain) was recorded in a study of T-cell reconstitution after alpha-beta-depleted transplantation in children. Study-wide points: The origin of alpha-beta T cells about two months after transplant was reportedly several hundred expanded graft clones. A year had passed since transplant, and T-cell counts and diversity by then came mostly from newly produced T cells. High day-60 TCRbeta diversity in some patients came from surviving recipient T cells and thymic progenitors.

This clonotype was seen at least ten times. The antigen remains unidentified. Germline CDR1 reads MDHEN; CDR2 reads SYDVKM. The CDR3 has 12 amino acids. Trimming took 3 bases from V and 3 from J, leaving 3 bases between them. Preparing the TCRbeta library involved the use of unique molecular identifiers. In TCRdb, the PCR reads were re-called with MiXCR into one record per CDR3 protein. Counted here are some 220,000 distinct CDR3 sequences, roughly 11% occurring once; the ten biggest clones make up about 28%. The receptor was derived from a child less than two years old with acute myeloid leukemia, due to receive a stem cell transplant. Source: PBMCs, taken before TCRalphabeta/CD19-depleted stem cell transplant. V gene TRBV28 combines with J gene TRBJ1-3; D remains ambiguous. The CDR3 nucleotides read TGTGCCAGCAGTTTTGATGGAAACACCATATATTTT. Its translation: CASSFDGNTIYF.